The present TCR beta chain was sequenced within a study of OX40 agonist ivuxolimab in advanced cancers. As for the study in general: Those treated in dose escalation had hepatocellular carcinoma, melanoma, renal cell cancer or head and neck cancer. Three patients, one with hepatocellular carcinoma and two with cutaneous melanoma, responded partially.

Repertoires were generated with immunoSEQ multiplex PCR, while TCRdb's copy carries only in-frame clones and drops some. Found here are under 55,000 clones, 80% to 85% of them singletons; the top ten hold around 12%. This CDR3 has 15 residues. With 0 bases removed from V and 1 base from J, the gap between germline ends came to 9 bases. Germline loops: CDR1 LNHDA, CDR2 SQIVND (reference sequence). Sequenced material: CD4+ or CD8+ T cells sorted from blood, taken in a trial of the OX40 agonist ivuxolimab. This clonotype originated in an adult with an advanced solid tumor such as melanoma, head and neck, liver or kidney cancer. The gene calls are TRBV19 and TRBJ1-1; D is unclear. In DNA form, the CDR3 reads TGTGCCAGTAGTATAGATCCAGGTGGGAACACTGAAGCTTTCTTT. It yields the protein CASSIDPGGNTEAFF.